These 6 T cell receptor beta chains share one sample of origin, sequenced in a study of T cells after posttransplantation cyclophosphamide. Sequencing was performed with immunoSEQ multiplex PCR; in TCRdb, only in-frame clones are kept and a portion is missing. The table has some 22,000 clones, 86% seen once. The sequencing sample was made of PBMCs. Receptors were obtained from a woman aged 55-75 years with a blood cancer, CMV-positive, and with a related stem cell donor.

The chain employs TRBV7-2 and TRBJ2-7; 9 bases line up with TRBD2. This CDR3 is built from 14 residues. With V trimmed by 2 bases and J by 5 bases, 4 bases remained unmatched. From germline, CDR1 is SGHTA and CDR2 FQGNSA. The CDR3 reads CASSLTREGHEQYF. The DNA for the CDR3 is TGTGCCAGCAGCTTAACGCGGGAGGGCCACGAGCAGTACTTC. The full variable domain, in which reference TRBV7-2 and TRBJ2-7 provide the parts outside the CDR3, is GAGVSQSPSNKVTEKGKDVELRCDPISGHTALYWYRQSLGQGLEFLIYFQGNSAPDKSGLPSDRFSAERTGGSVSTLTIQRTQQEDSAVYLCASSLTREGHEQYFGPGTRLTVT.

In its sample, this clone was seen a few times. The CDR3 DNA sequence: TGTGCCAGCAGAGGGGGCCTTCAGCCCCAGCATTTT. Its translation is CASRGGLQPQHF. This rearrangement joins TRBV6-1 to TRBJ1-5; 7 nucleotides agree with TRBD1. Germline values: CDR1 MNHNS, CDR2 SASEGT. The junction had 2 bases not matched to a gene; V was cut back by 6 bases and J by 6 bases. This CDR3 comprises 12 residues.

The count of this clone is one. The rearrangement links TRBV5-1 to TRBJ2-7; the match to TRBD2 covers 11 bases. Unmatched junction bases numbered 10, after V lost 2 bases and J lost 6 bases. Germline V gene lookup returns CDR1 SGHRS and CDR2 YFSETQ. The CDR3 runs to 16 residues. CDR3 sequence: CASSFEASGRKGEQYF. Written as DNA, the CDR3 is TGCGCCAGCAGCTTTGAGGCTAGCGGGAGGAAAGGCGAGCAGTACTTC.

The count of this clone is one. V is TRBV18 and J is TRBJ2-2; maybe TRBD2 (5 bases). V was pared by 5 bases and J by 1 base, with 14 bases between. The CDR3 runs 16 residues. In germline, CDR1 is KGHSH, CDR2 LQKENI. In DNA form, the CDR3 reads TGTGCCAGCTCAACCGGAGGAGCACAGAACACCGGGGAGCTGTTTTTT. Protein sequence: CASSTGGAQNTGELFF.

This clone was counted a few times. CDR3 DNA sequence: TGTGCCAGCAGTCTCCTTACAGTTCTCTATGGCTACACCTTC. It is translated as CASSLLTVLYGYTF. This chain connects TRBV11-3 to TRBJ1-2, with no clear D. The V end was cut by 6 bases, the J end by 4 bases, with 15 bases between. The CDR3 covers 14 residues. Germline assignment: CDR1 SGHNT and CDR2 YENEEA. The whole variable domain, remainder taken from reference TRBV11-3 and TRBJ1-2, is EAGVVQSPRYKIIEKKQPVAFWCNPISGHNTLYWYLQNLGQGPELLIRYENEEAVDDSQLPKDRFSAERLKGVDSTLKIQPAELGDSAVYLCASSLLTVLYGYTFGSGTRLTVV.

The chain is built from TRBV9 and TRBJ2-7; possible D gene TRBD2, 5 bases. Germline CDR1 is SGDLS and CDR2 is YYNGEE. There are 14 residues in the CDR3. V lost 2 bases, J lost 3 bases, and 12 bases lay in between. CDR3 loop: CASSVDLGSYEQYF. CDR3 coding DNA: TGTGCCAGCAGCGTCGACCTGGGGAGCTACGAGCAGTACTTC. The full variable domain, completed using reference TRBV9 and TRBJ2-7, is DSGVTQTPKHLITATGQRVTLRCSPRSGDLSVYWYQQSLDQGLQFLIQYYNGEERAKGNILERFSAQQFPDLHSELNLSSLELGDSALYFCASSVDLGSYEQYFGPGTRLTVT.